This record covers a single T cell receptor (beta chain). Its cognate antigen is unknown. These data originate in a study of CD8 T cells in Susac syndrome. Study-wide findings and caveats: The CD4+ T cell repertoires of Susac syndrome were found to show no clonal expansion. The study recognized that the number of individuals in its TCR sequencing and HLA analysis was relatively small.

This CDR3 spans 15 amino acids. Germline V gives CDR1 LGHDT, CDR2 YNNKEL (reference sequence). The V gene lost 6 bases and the J gene lost 4 bases, with 15 bases spanning the gap. Sequencing of TCR beta was performed on blood CD8+ T cells and on blood CD4+ T cells. RNA was extracted with the RNeasy kit, and a quantity of roughly 0.5 to 1 ug was reverse transcribed using random hexamers. TCRdb passed the immunoSEQ multiplex PCR reads through MiXCR, listing each CDR3 protein once. The data hold 100,000 to 150,000 distinct CDR3 sequences, with 96% observed a single time. The TCR sequence derives from a human donor with Susac syndrome. V is TRBV3-1 and J is TRBJ2-2; no firm D call. Sequenced sample: CD4+ T cells from PBMCs. The CDR3 DNA reads as TGTGCCAGCAGTCCATTGAAATGGGGCACCGGGGAGCTGTTTTTT. Translation: CASSPLKWGTGELFF. The whole variable domain, remainder taken from reference TRBV3-1 and TRBJ2-2, is DTAVSQTPKYLVTQMGNDKSIKCEQNLGHDTMYWYKQDSKKFLKIMFSYNNKELIINETVPNRFSPKSPDKAHLNLHINSLELGDSAVYFCASSPLKWGTGELFFGEGSRLTVL.